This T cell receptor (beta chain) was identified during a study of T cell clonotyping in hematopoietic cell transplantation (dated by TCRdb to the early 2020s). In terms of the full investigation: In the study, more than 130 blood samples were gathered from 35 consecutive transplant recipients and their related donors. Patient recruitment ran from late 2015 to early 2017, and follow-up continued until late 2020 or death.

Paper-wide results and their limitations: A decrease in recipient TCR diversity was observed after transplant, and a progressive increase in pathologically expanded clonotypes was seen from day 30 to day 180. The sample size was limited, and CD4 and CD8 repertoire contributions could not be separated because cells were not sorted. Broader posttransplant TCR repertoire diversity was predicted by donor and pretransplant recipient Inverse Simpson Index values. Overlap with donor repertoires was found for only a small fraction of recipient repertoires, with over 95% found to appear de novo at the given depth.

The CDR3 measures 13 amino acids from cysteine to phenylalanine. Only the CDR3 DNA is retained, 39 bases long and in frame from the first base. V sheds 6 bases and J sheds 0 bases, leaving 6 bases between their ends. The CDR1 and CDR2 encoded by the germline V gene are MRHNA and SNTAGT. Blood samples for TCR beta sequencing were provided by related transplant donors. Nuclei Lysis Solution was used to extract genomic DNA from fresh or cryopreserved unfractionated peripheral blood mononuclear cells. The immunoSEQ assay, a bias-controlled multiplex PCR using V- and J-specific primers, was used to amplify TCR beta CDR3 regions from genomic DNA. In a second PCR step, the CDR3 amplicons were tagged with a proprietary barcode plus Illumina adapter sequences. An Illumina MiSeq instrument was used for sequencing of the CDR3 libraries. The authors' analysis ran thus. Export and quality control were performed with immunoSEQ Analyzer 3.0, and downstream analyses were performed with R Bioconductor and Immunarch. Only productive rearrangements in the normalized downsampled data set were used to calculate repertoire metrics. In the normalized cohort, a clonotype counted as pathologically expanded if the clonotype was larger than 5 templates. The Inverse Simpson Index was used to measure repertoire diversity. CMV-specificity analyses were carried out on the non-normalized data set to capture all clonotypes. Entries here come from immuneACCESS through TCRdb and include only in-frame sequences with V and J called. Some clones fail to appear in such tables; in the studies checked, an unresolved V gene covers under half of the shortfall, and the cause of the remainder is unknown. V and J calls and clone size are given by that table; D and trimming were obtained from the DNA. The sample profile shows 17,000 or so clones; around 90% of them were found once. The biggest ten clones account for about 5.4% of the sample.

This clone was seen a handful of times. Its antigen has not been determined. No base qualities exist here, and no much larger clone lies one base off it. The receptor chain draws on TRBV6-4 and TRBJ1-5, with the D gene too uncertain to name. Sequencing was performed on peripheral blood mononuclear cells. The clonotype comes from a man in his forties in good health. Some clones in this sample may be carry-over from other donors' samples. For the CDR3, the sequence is CASSVNSNQPQHF. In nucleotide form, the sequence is TGTGCCAGCAGCGTAAATAGCAATCAGCCCCAGCATTTT.